This T cell receptor beta chain emerged from a study of CD8 T cells in Susac syndrome. Findings and limits, study-wide: Regarding the TCR sequencing and HLA analysis, the study admitted that a relatively small number of individuals were involved.

TCR beta sequences were obtained from blood CD8+ and CD4+ T cells. The multiple sclerosis control group was made up of treatment-naive patients with stable or active relapsing-remitting disease. The authors negatively isolated CD8+ and CD4+ T cells and FACS-enriched TEMRA cells. It was with random hexamers that about 0.45 to 1 ug RNA was reverse transcribed. TCRdb re-derived calls from the immunoSEQ multiplex PCR reads in MiXCR, one entry per CDR3 protein. The sample holds 200,000 to 300,000 distinct CDR3 sequences; 80% to 95% are singletons and the top ten take less than 0.075%. About this clonotype: The target antigen is unknown.

The sample was CD4+ T cells from PBMCs. The receptor comes from a human donor with multiple sclerosis.

CDR3: CASSSGQGVNEQFF. The CDR3 DNA follows: TGCGCCAGCAGCTCGGGACAGGGTGTGAATGAGCAGTTCTTC. The rearrangement links TRBV5-1 to TRBJ2-1, with TRBD1 matching over 9 bases. The trim removed 3 bases at V and 7 bases at J, leaving 5 bases unmatched. The CDR3 is made up of 14 amino acids. CDR1 and CDR2 from the germline V gene are SGHRS and YFSETQ.